This is a list of T cell receptor beta chains from one sample in a study of CD8 T cells in Susac syndrome. From the immunoSEQ multiplex PCR reads, TCRdb called clonotypes with MiXCR, one entry per CDR3 protein. The table includes a few hundred thousand distinct CDR3 sequences, nearly 97% detected once. The sample was CD4+ T cells from PBMCs. The receptor source for this set is a human donor with multiple sclerosis. Both conserved end residues are part of each CDR3. The D gene is left open where the match is weak. The size field is filled for only some rows; it gives once, few, many or a size class.

-	15	TRBD1	TRBV7-8	TRBJ1-2	CASSFNRDRDPGYTF	TGTGCCAGCAGCTTTAACCGGGACAGGGATCCTGGCTACACCTTC
-	16	TRBD1	TRBV4-1	TRBJ2-7	CASSQEWDRSSYEQYF	TGCGCCAGCAGCCAAGAGTGGGACAGGAGCTCCTACGAGCAGTACTTC
-	12	-	TRBV3-1	TRBJ2-7	CASSQEGQKQYF	TGTGCCAGCAGCCAAGAAGGACAAAAGCAGTACTTC
-	13	-	TRBV25-1	TRBJ1-2	CASSTSGVWGYTF	TGTGCCAGCAGTACATCAGGGGTGTGGGGCTACACCTTC
-	13	-	TRBV4-1	TRBJ1-1	CASSQDENTEAFF	TGCGCCAGCAGCCAAGACGAGAACACTGAAGCTTTCTTT
-	13	TRBD2	TRBV20-1	TRBJ2-5	CSPTSGTPETQYF	TGCAGTCCGACTAGCGGGACCCCAGAGACCCAGTACTTC
-	13	-	TRBV6-6	TRBJ2-7	CARTAQGTHEQYF	TGTGCCAGGACGGCCCAGGGTACCCACGAGCAGTACTTC
once	15	TRBD2	TRBV3-1	TRBJ2-1	CASSPSGGQDNEQFF	TGTGCCAGCAGCCCAAGCGGGGGGCAAGACAATGAGCAGTTCTTC
-	15	-	TRBV5-4	TRBJ2-1	CASSLDSTSYNEQFF	TGTGCCAGCAGCCTGGACTCCACTTCCTACAATGAGCAGTTCTTC
-	16	TRBD2	TRBV19	TRBJ2-3	CASSIGLAGAGDTQYF	TGTGCCAGTAGTATAGGACTAGCGGGAGCTGGAGATACGCAGTATTTT
once	15	-	TRBV28	TRBJ1-5	CASRGAGRINQPQHF	TGTGCCAGCAGGGGGGCGGGGAGAATCAATCAGCCCCAGCATTTT
-	14	-	TRBV12-5	TRBJ2-7	CASGWGVDSYEQYF	TGTGCTAGTGGTTGGGGGGTTGACAGCTACGAGCAGTACTTC
-	15	TRBD1	TRBV9	TRBJ2-2	CASSVRQGYGGELFF	TGTGCCAGCAGCGTTCGACAGGGGTACGGCGGGGAGCTGTTTTTT
-	16	TRBD1	TRBV4-1	TRBJ1-1	CASSQEWVGGWTEAFF	TGCGCCAGCAGCCAAGAGTGGGTAGGGGGCTGGACTGAAGCTTTCTTT
-	14	-	TRBV20-1	TRBJ1-2	CSARDLGRPYGYTF	TGCAGTGCTAGAGATCTAGGCAGGCCTTATGGCTACACCTTC
-	14	-	TRBV19	TRBJ2-2	CASSRRGQTGELFF	TGTGCCAGTAGTAGGAGGGGCCAGACCGGGGAGCTGTTTTTT
-	13	-	TRBV7-2	TRBJ2-5	CASNLAPGETQYF	TGTGCCAGCAACCTAGCTCCCGGTGAGACCCAGTACTTC
-	13	-	TRBV14	TRBJ2-7	CASERGPGYEQYF	TGTGCCAGCGAAAGAGGACCGGGCTACGAGCAGTACTTC
once	13	-	TRBV11-1	TRBJ1-1	CASVLQPNTEAFF	TGTGCCAGCGTTTTACAGCCTAACACTGAAGCTTTCTTT
-	13	TRBD1	TRBV18	TRBJ1-1	CASSRTGGGEAFF	TGTGCCAGCTCTCGTACAGGGGGCGGTGAAGCTTTCTTT
-	12	TRBD1	TRBV20-1	TRBJ1-2	CSAEDRGDGYTF	TGCAGTGCTGAGGACAGGGGAGATGGCTACACCTTC
-	15	TRBD1	TRBV5-1	TRBJ2-2	CASSRDRSNTGELFF	TGCGCCAGCAGCAGGGACAGGTCGAACACCGGGGAGCTGTTTTTT
-	18	TRBD2	TRBV4-1	TRBJ2-1	CASSQDSGDTPLGNEQFF	TGCGCCAGCAGCCAAGATAGCGGGGACACCCCCCTGGGGAATGAGCAGTTCTTC
once	15	TRBD2	TRBV9	TRBJ2-7	CASSPRLAGAYEQYF	TGTGCCAGCAGCCCCCGACTAGCGGGGGCCTACGAGCAGTACTTC
-	13	-	TRBV20-1	TRBJ1-2	CSAILGDGYGYTF	TGCAGTGCTATTTTGGGTGACGGCTATGGCTACACCTTC
-	16	TRBD2	TRBV19	TRBJ2-7	CASRRKASGSSYEQYF	TGTGCCAGTAGGAGGAAGGCGAGCGGGAGCTCCTACGAGCAGTACTTC
-	14	-	TRBV20-1	TRBJ2-7	CSARREWRSYEQYF	TGCAGTGCTAGACGGGAGTGGAGATCCTACGAGCAGTACTTC
-	14	TRBD1	TRBV3-1	TRBJ1-4	CASSPDRAEEKLFF	TGTGCCAGCAGCCCGGACAGGGCGGAGGAAAAACTGTTTTTT
-	15	TRBD2	TRBV5-1	TRBJ2-5	CASSLEGTSTETQYF	TGCGCCAGCAGCTTGGAAGGGACTAGCACAGAGACCCAGTACTTC
-	21	TRBD2	TRBV3-1	TRBJ2-1	CASSQDSRLAGPLLWGNEQFF	TGTGCCAGCAGCCAAGATAGTCGACTAGCGGGGCCCCTGCTCTGGGGGAATGAGCAGTTCTTC
-	13	-	TRBV11-1	TRBJ1-1	CASSWSLDTEAFF	TGTGCCAGCAGTTGGTCCCTGGACACTGAAGCTTTCTTT
-	12	-	TRBV7-2	TRBJ1-1	CASRPLGSEAFF	TGTGCCAGCAGGCCGCTGGGGAGTGAAGCTTTCTTT
-	13	-	TRBV7-2	TRBJ2-3	CASSTQGGNTQYF	TGTGCCAGCAGCACCCAGGGAGGCAATACGCAGTATTTT
-	14	TRBD1	TRBV9	TRBJ2-7	CASSYGQGLYEQYF	TGTGCCAGCAGCTATGGACAGGGGCTGTACGAGCAGTACTTC
-	15	-	TRBV7-2	TRBJ1-2	CASSRVGEANYGYTF	TGTGCCAGCAGCCGAGTCGGAGAAGCTAACTATGGCTACACCTTC
few	13	-	TRBV12-3/TRBV12-4	TRBJ1-5	CASSFTRNQPQHF	TGTGCCAGCAGTTTTACCCGGAATCAGCCCCAGCATTTT
-	15	-	TRBV19	TRBJ1-1	CASSPRRGGGTEAFF	TGTGCCAGTAGTCCCCGTCGGGGCGGAGGCACTGAAGCTTTCTTT
-	14	-	TRBV7-6	TRBJ2-7	CASSLDAGSYEQYF	TGTGCCAGCAGCTTAGACGCGGGTAGCTACGAGCAGTACTTC
-	14	-	TRBV7-9	TRBJ1-5	CASSLGQYNQPQHF	TGTGCCAGCAGCTTAGGACAGTACAATCAGCCCCAGCATTTT
-	16	TRBD1	TRBV2	TRBJ2-2	CASSPAGQGASGELFF	TGTGCCAGCAGTCCGGCGGGACAGGGGGCATCCGGGGAGCTGTTTTTT
-	16	TRBD1	TRBV2	TRBJ1-6	CASSGPGQVGVSPLHF	TGTGCCAGCAGTGGACCGGGACAGGTTGGAGTTTCACCCCTCCACTTC
-	16	TRBD2	TRBV9	TRBJ2-1	CASSVDFRRGGPEQFF	TGTGCCAGCAGCGTAGACTTCAGGCGGGGGGGCCCTGAGCAGTTCTTC
-	13	-	TRBV7-9	TRBJ2-7	CASSLMKGDEQYF	TGTGCCAGCAGCTTAATGAAGGGAGACGAGCAGTACTTC
once	14	TRBD1	TRBV30	TRBJ1-1	CAWRTGGSGTEAFF	TGTGCCTGGAGAACAGGGGGGTCGGGCACTGAAGCTTTCTTT
-	12	-	TRBV30	TRBJ1-1	CAWRGLNTEAFF	TGTGCCTGGCGGGGTCTGAACACTGAAGCTTTCTTT
-	16	-	TRBV28	TRBJ2-6	CASSPPGQTGANVLTF	TGTGCCAGCAGCCCGCCCGGGCAGACTGGGGCCAACGTCCTGACTTTC
-	14	TRBD1	TRBV9	TRBJ2-6	CASSDRRQGDVLTF	TGTGCCAGCAGCGACAGAAGACAGGGAGACGTCCTGACTTTC
-	13	TRBD2	TRBV2	TRBJ2-3	CASSDGLADTQYF	TGTGCCAGCAGTGACGGACTAGCTGATACGCAGTATTTT
-	17	TRBD1	TRBV28	TRBJ1-1	CASNQSRDRVTNTEAFF	TGTGCCAGCAACCAAAGCCGGGACAGGGTAACGAACACTGAAGCTTTCTTT
-	15	TRBD2	TRBV2	TRBJ2-1	CASSEGTSGINEQFF	TGTGCCAGCAGCGAAGGGACTAGCGGGATAAATGAGCAGTTCTTC
-	13	-	TRBV23-1	TRBJ2-1	CASRQRGDNEQFF	TGCGCCAGCCGACAGAGAGGAGACAATGAGCAGTTCTTC
-	15	TRBD1	TRBV28	TRBJ2-1	CASSPYGTGGGEQFF	TGTGCCAGCAGTCCATACGGGACAGGGGGGGGTGAGCAGTTCTTC
-	14	-	TRBV5-4	TRBJ2-6	CASSGTPGANVLTF	TGTGCCAGCAGCGGGACACCTGGGGCCAACGTCCTGACTTTC
-	12	-	TRBV12-3/TRBV12-4	TRBJ1-2	CASSLNGNGYTF	TGTGCCAGCAGTTTAAACGGAAATGGCTACACCTTC
-	14	-	TRBV30	TRBJ2-3	CAWNTGGFTDTQYF	TGTGCCTGGAATACTGGGGGTTTCACAGATACGCAGTATTTT
once	13	TRBD1	TRBV3-1	TRBJ1-2	CASSHRTGDGYTF	TGTGCCAGCAGCCACCGGACAGGGGATGGCTACACCTTC
-	14	-	TRBV20-1	TRBJ2-7	CSASRVGGSFEQYF	TGCAGTGCCAGTAGGGTGGGGGGCAGCTTCGAGCAGTACTTC